The source of this TCR beta chain is a study of response to subunit inactivated influenza vaccine. Study-level points and caveats: The authors offered the suggestion that each seasonal influenza vaccination recruits few new T cells.

A single record per CDR3 protein comes from TCRdb applying MiXCR to the RT-PCR reads. This sample has more than 700,000 distinct CDR3 sequences, with approximately 22% found just once. V lost 0 bases, J lost 1 base, and 14 bases lay in between. Germline-derived CDR1 and CDR2 are SGHRS and YFSETQ. This CDR3 spans 16 amino acids. Comments on this clonotype: The antigen remains undetermined.

This TCR was recovered from a man over 45 who received an inactivated influenza vaccine. This sequence joins TRBV5-1 and TRBJ2-7, with D possibly being TRBD2 (6 bases). The source was PBMCs from blood, collected 4 to 6 days after vaccination. The CDR3: CASSLGTAGKSYEQYF. The CDR3 region has the DNA TGCGCCAGCAGCTTGGGTACGGCGGGGAAGTCCTACGAGCAGTACTTC.